This T cell receptor beta chain emerged from a study of CD8 T cells in Susac syndrome. Study-wide background: Active disease was present in six of the sequenced Susac syndrome patients, whereas roughly 8 of them were in remission. When blood was drawn, patients with Susac syndrome were on intravenous immunoglobulin alone, on corticosteroids, or therapy-naive.

The CDR3 covers 17 residues. The germline CDR1 and CDR2 sequences are LGHNA and YNFKEQ. Deletions cut 3 bases from V and 4 bases from J, with 19 bases between. Random hexamers served to reverse transcribe roughly 0.5 to 1 ug RNA. TCRdb reprocessed the immunoSEQ multiplex PCR reads via MiXCR and lists one record per CDR3 protein. The table lists 2,300 or so distinct CDR3 sequences, just over 70% of them singletons, with around 9.9% in the top ten. Staining was done for CD27 and CD45RA, and it defined the memory subsets for TEMRA sorting. Sequencing of TCR beta was performed on blood CD8+ and CD4+ T cells.

The sequence derives from a human donor with Susac syndrome. This chain links TRBV4-2 with TRBJ1-3; possible D gene TRBD1, 6 bases. The specimen was CD8+ TEMRA cells from PBMCs. Subset in this sample: FACS-sorted terminally differentiated effector memory CD8+ T cells re-expressing CD45RA (CD8+ TEMRA). CDR3 region: CASSQLRLDSHGNTIYF. CDR3 coding DNA: TGTGCCAGCAGCCAGCTAAGGCTGGACAGCCACGGAAACACCATATATTTT.